The T cell receptor (beta chain) described here comes from a study of CD4 T cells in relation to SARS-CoV-2 and coronaviruses. Across the study: After approximately 10 days of antigen culture, PBMC TCR beta CDR3s were sequenced. Negative control cultures got HIV-1 Nef peptides or no peptide.

Comments on this clone: The antigen is undetermined.

The unexposed donors gave CD4+ T cells in about 2010-2019, prior to COVID-19. After nine to ten days of culture, CD4+ T cells were isolated. TCRdb's table, derived via immunoSEQ multiplex PCR, lists solely in-frame clones and lacks some. The table shows roughly 21,000 clones, with around three quarters occurring only once. The junction had 6 bases not matched to a gene; V was cut back by 2 bases and J by 3 bases. Germline CDR1 SGHDT, CDR2 YYEEEE. This CDR3 has 15 amino acids. Sequencing used CD4+ T cells from PBMCs, cultured in vitro. The chain recombines TRBV5-6 with TRBJ2-7; 9 positions match TRBD2. The sequence was collected from a human donor in good health. The CDR3 spells CASSFLTSGGYEQYF. As DNA, the CDR3 is TGTGCCAGCAGCTTTTTGACTAGCGGCGGCTACGAGCAGTACTTC.